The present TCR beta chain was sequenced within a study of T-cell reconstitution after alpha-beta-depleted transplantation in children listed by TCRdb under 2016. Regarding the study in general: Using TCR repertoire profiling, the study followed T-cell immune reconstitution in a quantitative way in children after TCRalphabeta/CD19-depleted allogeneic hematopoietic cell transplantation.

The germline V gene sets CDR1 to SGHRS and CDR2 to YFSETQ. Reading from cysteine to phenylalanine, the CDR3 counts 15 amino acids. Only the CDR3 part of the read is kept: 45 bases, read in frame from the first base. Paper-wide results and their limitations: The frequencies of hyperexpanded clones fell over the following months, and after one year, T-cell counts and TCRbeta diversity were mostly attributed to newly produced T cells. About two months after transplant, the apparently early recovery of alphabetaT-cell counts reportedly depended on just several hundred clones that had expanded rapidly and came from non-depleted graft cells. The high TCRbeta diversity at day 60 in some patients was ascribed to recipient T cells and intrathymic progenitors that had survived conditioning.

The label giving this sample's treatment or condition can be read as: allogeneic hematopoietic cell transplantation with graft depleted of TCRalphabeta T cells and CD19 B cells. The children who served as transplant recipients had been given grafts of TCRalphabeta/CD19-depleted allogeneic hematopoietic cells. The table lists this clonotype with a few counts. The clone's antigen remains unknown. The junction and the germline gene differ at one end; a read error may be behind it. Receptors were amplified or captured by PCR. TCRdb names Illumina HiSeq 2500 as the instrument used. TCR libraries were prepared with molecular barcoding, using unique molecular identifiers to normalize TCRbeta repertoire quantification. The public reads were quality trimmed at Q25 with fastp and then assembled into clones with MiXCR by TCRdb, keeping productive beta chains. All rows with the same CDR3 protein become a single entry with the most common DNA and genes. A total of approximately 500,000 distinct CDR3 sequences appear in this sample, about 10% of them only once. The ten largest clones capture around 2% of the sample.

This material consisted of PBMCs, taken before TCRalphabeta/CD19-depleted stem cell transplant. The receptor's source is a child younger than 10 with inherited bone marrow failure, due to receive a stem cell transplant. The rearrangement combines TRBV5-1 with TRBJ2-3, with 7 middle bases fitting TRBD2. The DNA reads TGCGCCAGCAGCTTAGCGGGACCCAGCAGAGATACGCAGTATTTT. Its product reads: CASSLAGPSRDTQYF.